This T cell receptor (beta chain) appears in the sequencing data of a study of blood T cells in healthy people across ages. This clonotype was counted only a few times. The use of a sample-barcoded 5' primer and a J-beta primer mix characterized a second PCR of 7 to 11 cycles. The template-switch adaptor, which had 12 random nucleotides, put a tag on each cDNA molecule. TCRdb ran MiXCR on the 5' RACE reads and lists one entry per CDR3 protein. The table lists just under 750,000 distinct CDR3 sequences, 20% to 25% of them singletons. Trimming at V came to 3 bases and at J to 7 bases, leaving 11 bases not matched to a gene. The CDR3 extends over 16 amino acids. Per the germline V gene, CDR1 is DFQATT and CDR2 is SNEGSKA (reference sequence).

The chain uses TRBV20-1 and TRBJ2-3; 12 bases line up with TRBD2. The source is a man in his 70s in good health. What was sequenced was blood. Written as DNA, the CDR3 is TGCAGTGCTAGCCCCCTGACTAGCGGGAGTATAAATACGCAGTATTTT. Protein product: CSASPLTSGSINTQYF.